The 26 T cell receptor beta chains below come from one sample, sequenced in a study of blood T cell repertoires in COVID-19. Produced via immunoSEQ multiplex PCR; TCRdb's table is partial and in-frame only. The table records around 190,000 clones, about 88% of them present only once. Sequencing was carried out using peripheral blood. The source of these receptors is a human donor in a cohort sampled during active COVID-19.

The gene calls are TRBV10-3 and TRBJ1-2; D not resolved. Germline-derived CDR1 and CDR2 are ENHRY and SYGVKD. V was clipped by 6 bases and J by 5 bases, with 7 bases between them. The CDR3 sequence is 11 residues long. CDR3 amino acids: CAISDGYGYTF. The CDR3 nucleotides are TGTGCCATCAGCGACGGGTATGGCTACACCTTC.

V gene TRBV6-5 combines with J gene TRBJ2-2, with a tentative D call TRBD1 (6 bases). The CDR3 contains 14 residues. V lost 2 bases, J lost 3 bases, and 7 bases lay in between. Germline assignment: CDR1 MNHEY and CDR2 SVGAGI. The DNA of the CDR3 is TGTGCCAGCAGTTACGGACAGTACACCGGGGAGCTGTTTTTT. This gives the protein CASSYGQYTGELFF.

This rearrangement joins TRBV29-1 to TRBJ2-7; tentative D call: TRBD1 (6 bases). This CDR3 has 13 residues. Germline V lookup: CDR1 SQVTM, CDR2 ANQGSEA. The ends were cut back, 4 bases at V and 5 bases at J, with 15 bases in the middle. CDR3 region: CSVGVQGLHEQYF. CDR3 nucleotides: TGCAGCGTTGGGGTACAGGGTCTCCACGAGCAGTACTTC.

This clone is a singleton in its sample. V is TRBV11-2 and J is TRBJ2-5; no clear D gene. The CDR3 is 15 residues long. Trimming removed 2 bases at V and 5 bases at J, with 15 bases between. CDR1 and CDR2 (germline): SGHAT, FQNNGV. CDR3 in DNA: TGTGCCAGCAGCTTATCTACCAGCAGGTGGGAGACCCAGTACTTC. Amino acid sequence: CASSLSTSRWETQYF.

The V and J genes are TRBV5-6 and TRBJ2-5; 11 bases are a match to TRBD2. CDR3 length: 14 residues. V lost 4 bases and J lost 4; bases outside the gene matches: 3. CDR1 SGHDT and CDR2 YYEEEE come from the germline V gene. CDR3 sequence (DNA): TGTGCCAGCAGCCATAGCGGGGGGGGAGAGACCCAGTACTTC. It codes for CASSHSGGGETQYF.

V is TRBV5-6 and J is TRBJ1-2; no firm D call. V dropped 3 bases and J dropped 8 bases, with 14 bases sitting between them. Per the germline V gene, CDR1 is SGHDT and CDR2 is YYEEEE. This CDR3 contains 13 residues. In nucleotides, the CDR3 is TGTGCCAGCAGCTCCTGGGCCCATGGAGGCTACACCTTC. Its translation is CASSSWAHGGYTF.

The V call is TRBV9, the J call TRBJ2-3; TRBD1 matches at 8 bases. Germline assignment: CDR1 SGDLS and CDR2 YYNGEE. The CDR3 extends over 17 amino acids. Losses at the gene ends were 4 bases for V and 6 bases for J; bases not matched to a gene: 16. CDR3 amino acids: CASSPPGTGPRGDTQYF. The CDR3 DNA reads TGTGCCAGCAGCCCCCCCGGGACAGGCCCCCGGGGTGATACGCAGTATTTT.

The chain carries TRBV11-2 and TRBJ2-2; D is unresolved. From germline, CDR1 is SGHAT and CDR2 FQNNGV. Trimming pared 5 bases from V and 2 bases from J, leaving 15 bases between. The CDR3 has 16 amino acids. CDR3 sequence reads: CASSLFVRRNTGELFF. DNA for the CDR3: TGTGCCAGCAGCCTCTTCGTTAGGAGAAACACCGGGGAGCTGTTTTTT.

The chain recombines TRBV6-5 with TRBJ2-2; unclear D gene. The CDR3 is 16 amino acids. Germline assignment: CDR1 MNHEY and CDR2 SVGAGI. Trimming shortened V by 0 bases and J by 0 bases, and 8 bases separated the two germline ends. The chain's CDR3 is CASSYSMAPNTGELFF. The DNA of the CDR3 is TGTGCCAGCAGTTACTCGATGGCTCCGAACACCGGGGAGCTGTTTTTT.

The J gene is TRBJ2-7, the V gene TRBV7-2; 10 bases agree with TRBD1. This CDR3 region has 13 residues. J gave up 3 bases and V 9 bases, and 5 bases lay outside the gene matches. Germline CDR1 reads SGHTA; CDR2 reads FQGNSA. The DNA for the CDR3 is TGTGCCAGTCGGACAGGGGGGAACTACGAGCAGTACTTC. As protein: CASRTGGNYEQYF. The whole variable domain, remainder taken from reference TRBV7-2 and TRBJ2-7, is GAGVSQSPSNKVTEKGKDVELRCDPISGHTALYWYRQSLGQGLEFLIYFQGNSAPDKSGLPSDRFSAERTGGSVSTLTIQRTQQEDSAVYLCASRTGGNYEQYFGPGTRLTVT.

The CDR3: CASSVGTGLSTGELFF. The DNA of the CDR3 is TGTGCCAGCAGCGTAGGTACAGGGTTAAGCACCGGGGAGCTGTTTTTT. The V call is TRBV9, the J call TRBJ2-2; TRBD1 is a possible D gene (6 bases). This CDR3 region has 16 residues. Between the trimmed V and J ends, which lost 0 bases and 4 bases, there was a span of 13 bases. CDR1 and CDR2 (germline): SGDLS, YYNGEE.

A single count supports this clone. The chain carries TRBV5-5 and TRBJ1-5; 7 positions agree with TRBD1. Trimming removed 4 bases from V and 6 bases from J; junction bases left unmatched: 7. The CDR3 loop spans 14 amino acids. CDR1 is SGHKS and CDR2 is YYEKEE in the germline V gene (reference sequence). The CDR3 nucleotides are TGTGCCAGCAGCACAGGGACAGTCAGTCAGCCCCAGCATTTT. This encodes CASSTGTVSQPQHF.

The rearrangement links TRBV5-1 to TRBJ1-1; D unclear. The V end was cut by 0 bases, the J end by 4 bases, with 4 bases between. The CDR3 runs to 12 residues. Per germline, CDR1 SGHRS and CDR2 YFSETQ. CDR3 residues: CASSLVSTEAFF. Written as DNA, the CDR3 is TGCGCCAGCAGCTTGGTTAGCACTGAAGCTTTCTTT.

The CDR3, as DNA: TGTGCCAGCAGTAAACAGAACTATGGCTACACCTTC. Residues: CASSKQNYGYTF. The J gene is TRBJ1-2, the V gene TRBV28, with D unclear. There are 12 residues in the CDR3. Trimming left V 5 bases short and J 2 bases short, with 6 bases between. Per germline, CDR1 MDHEN and CDR2 SYDVKM.

This sequence joins TRBV18 and TRBJ1-3; TRBD1 matches at 8 bases. This CDR3 is 16 amino acids long. CDR1 and CDR2 (germline): KGHSH, LQKENI. V lost 6 bases to trimming and J lost 0 bases; unmatched junction nucleotides: 7. As DNA, the CDR3 is TGTGCCAGCTCGGCGGGACAGGCACCCTCTGGAAACACCATATATTTT. Its translation: CASSAGQAPSGNTIYF.

V gene TRBV5-4 combines with J gene TRBJ2-3; 7 bases agree with TRBD1. V lost 4 bases to trimming and J lost 0 bases; unmatched junction nucleotides: 2. This CDR3 is built from 14 residues. Germline CDR1 SGHNT, CDR2 YYREEE (reference sequence). The CDR3 loop reads CASSGTASTDTQYF. For the CDR3, the DNA is TGTGCCAGCAGCGGGACAGCTAGCACAGATACGCAGTATTTT.

This clone showed up just once. The chain uses TRBV20-1 and TRBJ1-5; the D gene is possibly TRBD1 (5 bases). The germline V gene encodes CDR1 DFQATT and CDR2 SNEGSKA (reference sequence). Trimming took 3 bases from V and 3 from J, leaving 9 bases between them. The CDR3 extends over 13 amino acids. The CDR3 sequence: CSASEGPNQPQHF. CDR3 nucleotide sequence: TGCAGTGCTAGTGAGGGGCCCAATCAGCCCCAGCATTTT.

CDR3 bases: TGTGCCAGCGGCCCGCGGGAGACCCAGTACTTC. Translating gives CASGPRETQYF. The chain carries TRBV6-2 or TRBV6-3 and TRBJ2-5; D not certain. Germline V lookup: CDR1 MNHEY, CDR2 SVGEGT. Trimming took off 8 bases at V and 5 bases at J, with 9 bases between the two ends. The CDR3 length is 11 residues.

V and J are TRBV5-5 and TRBJ2-5; 9 nucleotides line up with TRBD1. The ends lost 3 bases at V and 4 bases at J; junction bases unmatched: 4. The CDR3 spans 14 residues. Germline lookup yields CDR1 SGHKS and CDR2 YYEKEE (reference sequence). Here the CDR3 DNA reads TGTGCCAGCAGCTCGGGACAGGGAGGAGAGACCCAGTACTTC. This translates into CASSSGQGGETQYF.

This chain connects TRBV27 to TRBJ1-4, with 10 positions matching TRBD1. Germline V gene lookup returns CDR1 MNHEY and CDR2 SMNVEV (reference sequence). The CDR3 consists of 16 residues. Losses at the gene ends were 4 bases for V and 10 bases for J; bases not matched to a gene: 12. CDR3 DNA: TGTGCCAGCAGTTACTCGCCCGACAGGGGGCTCGGAAAACTGTTTTTT. It translates to CASSYSPDRGLGKLFF.

The gene calls are TRBV28 and TRBJ2-1, with TRBD2 matching 10 bases. The CDR3 is made up of 15 amino acids. V was pared by 4 bases and J by 7 bases, with 7 bases of the junction left unmatched. CDR1 is MDHEN and CDR2 is SYDVKM in the germline V gene. CDR3 DNA: TGTGCCAGCAGTTCTCTAGCGGGAGTACAGAATGAGCAGTTCTTC. Amino acid sequence: CASSSLAGVQNEQFF. Filled out from reference TRBV28 and TRBJ2-1, the complete variable domain reads DVKVTQSSRYLVKRTGEKVFLECVQDMDHENMFWYRQDPGLGLRLIYFSYDVKMKEKGDIPEGYSVSREKKERFSLILESASTNQTSMYLCASSSLAGVQNEQFFGPGTRLTVL.

The chain employs TRBV19 and TRBJ1-1; TRBD1 matches at 8 bases. The CDR3 consists of 16 residues. J lost 5 bases, V lost 3 bases, and 11 bases had no gene match. Germline V gene sequence: CDR1 LNHDA, CDR2 SQIVND (reference sequence). CDR3 in DNA: TGTGCCAGTAGTATGGGGCAGGGGGCGGGGAGAACTGAAGCTTTCTTT. Protein product: CASSMGQGAGRTEAFF.

V gene TRBV6-2 or TRBV6-3 combines with J gene TRBJ2-5; the match to TRBD2 covers 8 bases. This CDR3 is 14 amino acids long. V lost 3 bases and J lost 1; bases outside the gene matches: 1. Germline V gene lookup returns CDR1 MNHEY and CDR2 SVGEGT. CDR3 DNA: TGTGCCAGCAGTTATCGGGGGGGCCAAGAGACCCAGTACTTC. Translating gives CASSYRGGQETQYF.

This chain connects TRBV5-1 to TRBJ2-5; weak D call: TRBD1 (6 bases). In germline, CDR1 is SGHRS, CDR2 YFSETQ. The ends were cut back, 2 bases at V and 8 bases at J, with 13 bases in the middle. The CDR3 runs to 13 residues. The CDR3 spells CASSLGDTRTQYF. The DNA for the CDR3 is TGCGCCAGCAGCTTAGGGGACACTCGTACCCAGTACTTC.

The V gene is TRBV19, the J gene TRBJ2-1, with a weak D call TRBD1 (5 bases). Germline-derived CDR1 and CDR2 are LNHDA and SQIVND (reference sequence). Trimming left V 0 bases short and J 7 bases short, with 16 bases between. The CDR3 extends over 16 amino acids. CDR3 loop: CASSIDSLISGNEQFF. The CDR3 DNA reads as TGTGCCAGTAGTATAGATTCATTAATCTCAGGGAATGAGCAGTTCTTC.

This clone has just a few counts. V and J are TRBV4-3 and TRBJ2-1; 12 positions match TRBD2. After removal of 1 base from V and 0 bases from J, the junction contained 10 bases not matched to a gene. The CDR3 runs 20 residues. Germline V CDR1 and CDR2: LGHNA, YSLEER. CDR3 amino acids: CASSQAVASGRGSSYNEQFF. Written as DNA, the CDR3 is TGCGCCAGCAGCCAAGCTGTGGCTAGCGGGAGGGGAAGCTCCTACAATGAGCAGTTCTTC.